This TCR beta chain was profiled in a study of blood T cells in healthy people across ages. The study's findings and limits: Aged donors had fewer naive CD4+ cells and lower diversity than long-lived donors.

At least 6 million PBMCs were isolated per sample. V shed 0 bases and J shed 8 bases, with 14 bases lying between them. This CDR3 spans 15 amino acids. CDR1 is MNHNY and CDR2 is SVGAGI in the germline V gene (reference sequence). This clonotype was seen more than once but under ten times. Its target is not known. Next came a second PCR, run for about 6 to 12 cycles, which used a sample-barcoded 5' primer along with a J-beta primer mix. TCRdb used MiXCR to reprocess the 5' RACE reads, holding one entry per CDR3 protein. This sample has some 1.7 million distinct CDR3 sequences, with 28% found just once. The clonotype was recovered from a woman aged 25 to 45 in good health. The chain joins TRBV6-6 to TRBJ2-4; D remains ambiguous. Sequences were obtained from blood. CDR3 DNA: TGTGCCAGCAGTTACTCGAACCCCCTAACGGACATTCAGTACTTC. Its translation is CASSYSNPLTDIQYF.